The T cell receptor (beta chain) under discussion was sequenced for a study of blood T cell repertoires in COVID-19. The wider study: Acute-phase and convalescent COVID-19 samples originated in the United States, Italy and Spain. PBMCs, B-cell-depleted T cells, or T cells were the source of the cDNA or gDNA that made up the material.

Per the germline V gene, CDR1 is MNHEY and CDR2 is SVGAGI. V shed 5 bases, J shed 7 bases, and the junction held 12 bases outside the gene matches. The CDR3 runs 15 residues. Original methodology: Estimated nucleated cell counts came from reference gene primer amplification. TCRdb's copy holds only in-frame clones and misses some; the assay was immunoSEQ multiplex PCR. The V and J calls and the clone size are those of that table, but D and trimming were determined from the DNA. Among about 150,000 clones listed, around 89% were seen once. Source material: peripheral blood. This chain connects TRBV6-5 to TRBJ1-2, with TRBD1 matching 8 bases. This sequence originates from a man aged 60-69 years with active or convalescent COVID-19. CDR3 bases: TGTGCCAGCAGTCCCCTGAAGCAGGGGGCTCTTGGCTACACCTTC. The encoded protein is CASSPLKQGALGYTF.